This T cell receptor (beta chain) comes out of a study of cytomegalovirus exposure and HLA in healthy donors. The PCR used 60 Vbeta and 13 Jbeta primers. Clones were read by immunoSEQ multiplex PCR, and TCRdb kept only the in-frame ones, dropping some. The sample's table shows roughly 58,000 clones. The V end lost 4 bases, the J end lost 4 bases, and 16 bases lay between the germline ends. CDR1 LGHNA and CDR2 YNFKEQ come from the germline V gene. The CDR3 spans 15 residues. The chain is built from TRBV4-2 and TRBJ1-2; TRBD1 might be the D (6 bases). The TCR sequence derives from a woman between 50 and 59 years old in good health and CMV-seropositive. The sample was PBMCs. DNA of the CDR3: TGTGCCAGCAGCCCCCAGGGGCAGATAGTCTATGGCTACACCTTC. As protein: CASSPQGQIVYGYTF.